A selection of T cell receptor beta chains follows, all from one sample in a study of shared clonotypes between healthy human individuals. Sequenced by immunoSEQ multiplex PCR; TCRdb stores in-frame clones only, minus some. The sample has roughly 500,000 clones; roughly 77% are singletons. Specimen: PBMCs. Receptors were obtained from a woman aged 40 to 55 in good health. Some clones in this sample may be carry-over from other donors' samples. The CDR3 runs from the conserved cysteine through the conserved F or W. Fields, in order: D gene, V gene, CDR3 length, J gene, CDR3 protein. D genes are given only for firm matches.

>TRBD2|TRBV6-4|15|TRBJ2-2
CASKRLAGDPGELFF
>-|TRBV2|15|TRBJ1-5
CAIRVEDSPGGPQHF
>-|TRBV27|14|TRBJ2-4
CASSLGTFPNIRYF
>-|TRBV27|13|TRBJ2-3
CASSPFGTDTQYF
>TRBD1|TRBV28|16|TRBJ1-3
CASSSSGTGGGNTIYF
>TRBD2|TRBV7-9|15|TRBJ2-7
CASSLEVAGVREQYF
>TRBD1|TRBV5-1|15|TRBJ1-2
CASSHGTGVFYGYTF
>TRBD1|TRBV7-7|17|-
CASSPQGGTGAAYEQYF
>-|TRBV7-3|15|TRBJ2-1
CASSPQLSSYNEQFF
>TRBD1|TRBV7-9|15|TRBJ2-5
CASSATGTGAGEQYF
>-|TRBV27|11|TRBJ2-7
CASSLRYEQYF
>-|TRBV19|15|TRBJ1-2
CASSKQVTGTAGYTF
>-|TRBV7-6|13|TRBJ2-7
CASSFGGSYEQYF
>-|TRBV7-8|17|TRBJ2-7
CASSLISGFPHSYEQYF
>TRBD2|TRBV4-1|11|TRBJ2-1
CASSFSGRSFF
>-|TRBV18|14|TRBJ1-3
CASSPQGIGNTIYF
>TRBD2|TRBV7-3|15|TRBJ2-1
CASSKIAGGLNEQFF
>TRBD2|TRBV19|14|TRBJ2-7
CASSSSGRAGEQYF
>-|TRBV5-4|13|TRBJ2-1
CASSLAYGDEQFF
>-|TRBV5-1|13|-
CASSLGLPYEQYF
>TRBD2|TRBV28|17|TRBJ2-7
CASSLGTSGRGSLEQYF
>-|TRBV5-1|13|TRBJ2-7
CASSLNTDYEQYF
>TRBD1|TRBV5-1|12|TRBJ2-7
CASSGQGYEQYF
>-|TRBV5-1|14|TRBJ2-1
CASSLAGTSDEQFF
>TRBD2|TRBV10-3|16|TRBJ2-7
CATFDWTSGPSYEQYF